The present TCR beta chain was sequenced within a study of blood T cells in healthy people across ages. PCR was performed a second time for about 6 to 12 cycles using a sample-barcoded 5' primer and a J-beta primer mix. TCRdb used MiXCR to reprocess the 5' RACE reads, holding one entry per CDR3 protein. The table has about 780,000 distinct CDR3 sequences, around two thirds seen once; the top ten hold around 30%. Deletions cut 1 base from V and 7 bases from J, with 17 bases between. The CDR3 runs to 16 residues. Germline V gene sequence: CDR1 SGHTA, CDR2 FQGNSA. The table lists this clonotype with a count of one.

This sequence joins TRBV7-2 and TRBJ2-1; weak D call: TRBD2 (5 bases). The receptor was derived from a man in his thirties or forties in good health. Sequencing used blood. DNA for the CDR3: TGTGCCAGCAGCTTAGTCGGGTCCTCCTCGGGGAATGAGCAGTTCTTC. Its translation: CASSLVGSSSGNEQFF. The complete variable domain, with remaining parts taken from reference TRBV7-2 and TRBJ2-1, reads GAGVSQSPSNKVTEKGKDVELRCDPISGHTALYWYRQSLGQGLEFLIYFQGNSAPDKSGLPSDRFSAERTGGSVSTLTIQRTQQEDSAVYLCASSLVGSSSGNEQFFGPGTRLTVL.